These T cell receptor beta chains were read from a single sample in a study of beta chain features in type 1 diabetes. Data came from immunoSEQ multiplex PCR; TCRdb stores just in-frame clones and leaves some out. The sample lists more than 150,000 clones, about 13% occurring once. Sequenced sample: central memory CD4+ T cells from blood. The receptor set was obtained from a woman between 18 and 29 years old in good health. Both conserved end residues are part of each CDR3. D genes are given only for firm matches. Clone sizes are given selectively: once, few, many, or a class where the clone is expanded.

j_gene	v_gene	abundance	d_gene	CDR3nt	CDR3aa
TRBJ2-5	TRBV7-6	NA	TRBD1	TGTGCCAGCAGCGATACGGGACAGGGAGAGACCCAGTACTTC	CASSDTGQGETQYF
TRBJ2-6	TRBV6-1	few	NA	TGTGCCAGCAGTGCCTTTGAGGTTGGGGCCAACGTCCTGACTTTC	CASSAFEVGANVLTF
TRBJ1-4	TRBV2	NA	NA	TGTGCCAGCAGTGAGGCGGGTAATGAAAAACTGTTTTTT	CASSEAGNEKLFF
TRBJ2-5	TRBV5-1	few	TRBD2	TGCGCCAGCGCCAGCGGGAGGGCCGGAGAGGAGACCCAGTACTTC	CASASGRAGEETQYF
TRBJ1-5	TRBV6-5	NA	TRBD1	TGTGCCAGCAGTCCGGGACAGGGCAGGGGTCAGCCCCAGCATTTT	CASSPGQGRGQPQHF
TRBJ2-7	TRBV25-1	NA	NA	TGTGCCAGCAGCTCCCGCGGCGGGACCTACGAGCAGTACTTC	CASSSRGGTYEQYF
TRBJ2-5	TRBV7-2	NA	TRBD1	TGTGCCAGCAGGACAGGGGGCGCTTGGGGGACCCAGTACTTC	CASRTGGAWGTQYF
TRBJ2-7	TRBV27	few	TRBD2	TGTGCCAAAATCGGACGAGGGACTAGTTTTAGGGAGCAGTACTTC	CAKIGRGTSFREQYF
TRBJ1-5	TRBV5-1	NA	TRBD1	TGCGCCAGCAGCTTGGAACCGACAGGGACTCAGCCCCAGCATTTT	CASSLEPTGTQPQHF
TRBJ1-2	TRBV6-5	NA	NA	TGTGCCAGCACCCCCGCCCGGGCTAACTATGGCTACACCTTC	CASTPARANYGYTF
TRBJ2-7	TRBV6-6	NA	NA	TGTGCCAGCATCTACCCAGGGTCCTACGAGCAGTACTTC	CASIYPGSYEQYF
TRBJ2-1	TRBV28	NA	TRBD2	TGTGCCAGCAGCCAGCAGCGGGGGGCACACTCCTACAATGAGCAGTTCTTC	CASSQQRGAHSYNEQFF
TRBJ2-1	TRBV4-3	many	NA	TGCGCCAGCAGCCAAGAGGCGGGGATTTACAATGAGCAGTTCTTC	CASSQEAGIYNEQFF
TRBJ2-5	TRBV28	few	TRBD2	TGTGCCAGCAGCCAAGCGGGAGTTGAGACCCAGTACTTC	CASSQAGVETQYF
TRBJ2-1	TRBV6-5	few	TRBD2	TGTGCCAGCAGTTGGGGGTGGGCGGGAGCCGTCAATGAGCAGTTCTTC	CASSWGWAGAVNEQFF
TRBJ2-7	TRBV2	NA	TRBD1	TGTGCCAGCAGGACCACGGGACAGGGTTCCGACGAGCAGTACTTC	CASRTTGQGSDEQYF
TRBJ2-3	TRBV6-5	once	NA	TGTGCCAGCAGTTCTCGACCCCTGGCAGGAGATACGCAGTATTTT	CASSSRPLAGDTQYF
TRBJ1-6	TRBV9	NA	TRBD1	TGTGCCAGCAGCGTAGCTCCAGGGGGCGACCATTCACCCCTCCACTTT	CASSVAPGGDHSPLHF
TRBJ2-5	TRBV18	NA	TRBD1	TGTGCCAGCTCACAGGACAGGGGGGAGACCCAGTACTTC	CASSQDRGETQYF
TRBJ2-2	TRBV6-5	few	TRBD2	TGTGCCAGCAGTTACCCAAGGACTAGCGGGGTCGGGGAGCTGTTTTTT	CASSYPRTSGVGELFF
TRBJ2-1	TRBV30	NA	TRBD2	TGTGCCTGGAGTGTAGGACTAGCGTCTCCTGCGGATGAGCAGTTCTTC	CAWSVGLASPADEQFF
TRBJ1-2	TRBV6-5	few	NA	TGTGCCAGCATGTCCTTACAGGCCTATGGCTACACCTTC	CASMSLQAYGYTF
TRBJ2-1	TRBV29-1	NA	NA	TGCAGCGTTAAGATAGGGGCCATCTACAATGAGCAGTTCTTC	CSVKIGAIYNEQFF
TRBJ1-5	TRBV7-2	NA	NA	TGTGCCAGCAGCTTAGTGCAGGGCCCTCAGCCCCAGCATTTT	CASSLVQGPQPQHF
TRBJ2-7	TRBV11-2	NA	NA	TGTGCCAGCAGCCCTCCCGTTTGGGCGCGGGCCTCCTACGAGCAGTACTTC	CASSPPVWARASYEQYF
TRBJ2-1	TRBV5-4	few	TRBD2	TGTGCCAGCAGCTTGGGGCTAGCGGGTTACAATGAGCAGTTCTTC	CASSLGLAGYNEQFF
TRBJ2-1	TRBV19	NA	TRBD2	TGTGCCAGTAGTCCCTCGGGACTAGCGGGAGGGGATGAGCAGTTCTTC	CASSPSGLAGGDEQFF
TRBJ2-1	TRBV28	few	TRBD2	TGTGCCAGCAGTTTTACAATAGCGGGAGTGGTCAATGAGCAGTTCTTC	CASSFTIAGVVNEQFF
TRBJ2-5	TRBV29-1	few	NA	TGCAGCGTTGAGCGTAACAGGGGGGGAGAGACCCAGTACTTC	CSVERNRGGETQYF
TRBJ1-2	TRBV7-8	NA	TRBD1	TGTGCCAGCAGCCGCAGGGCCAACCGGGACAGGGGGCTTGGCTACACCTTC	CASSRRANRDRGLGYTF
TRBJ2-7	TRBV27	NA	NA	TGTGCCAGCAGTTTATCGTTGGGCTACCATTACGAGCAGTACTTC	CASSLSLGYHYEQYF
TRBJ2-1	TRBV15	NA	TRBD2	TGTGCCACCAGCAGAGAAGGTACTAGCGGGGCCAGCGGTGAGCAGTTCTTC	CATSREGTSGASGEQFF
TRBJ1-1	TRBV6-4	few	TRBD1	TGTGCCAGCAGGACCGGGACAGTCAACTCTGAAGCTTTCTTT	CASRTGTVNSEAFF